The present T cell receptor beta chain was sequenced within a study of T cell responses to AZD1222 COVID-19 vaccine. Overall study results and limits: Nearly half of unique spike-specific TCRs reportedly avoided B.1.351 and B.1.1.7 mutated regions. Donors were mostly white British, more females; clonal diversity possibly underestimated.

This clone was detected only once. Its antigen remains unknown. One end of the junction varies from germline; a read error may be responsible. The length of the CDR3 is 16 residues. Germline CDR1 reads SSHAT; CDR2 reads FNYEAQ (reference sequence). The method was immunoSEQ multiplex PCR; TCRdb's version includes in-frame clones alone and lacks a portion of them. Of 110,000 to 150,000 clones in the sample, approximately 94% were seen once. This rearrangement joins TRBV7-7 to TRBJ1-4; 7 bases are a match to TRBD1. The TCR originated in an adult in good health. The material was peripheral blood, obtained on day 0 of AZD1222 vaccination. The CDR3 spells CASNKNRGFTNEKLFF. The CDR3 coding sequence is TGTGCTAGCAACAAAAACAGGGGATTTACTAATGAAAAACTGTTTTTT.